One sample yielded the 27 T cell receptor beta chains listed below, sequenced in a study of T cell clones after liver transplantation. Profiling relied on immunoSEQ multiplex PCR, and the TCRdb table lists in-frame clones only, not all of them. The data show some 9,200 clones, roughly 72% seen once. The sequencing used CD8+ T cells from blood, collected at the approximately 16-month timepoint. These receptors originate from a human patient who received a liver transplant. Some of the T cells might come from the graft donor.

CDR3 sequence reads: CASSYDFLGNTEAFF. The CDR3 DNA is TGTGCCAGCAGTTACGATTTTCTGGGGAACACTGAAGCTTTCTTT. The genes are TRBV6-5 and TRBJ1-1; D gene uncertain. CDR1 and CDR2 (germline): MNHEY, SVGAGI. V gave up 2 bases and J gave up 1 base, with 11 bases separating them. The CDR3 covers 15 residues.

The chain carries TRBV4-1 and TRBJ2-3; no reliable D call. The CDR3 length is 17 residues. CDR1 MGHRA and CDR2 YSYEKL come from the germline V gene. V was pared by 4 bases and J by 2 bases, with 19 bases between. DNA for the CDR3: TGCGCCAGCAGCCTCAAGAACAGTGCAGGCTACACAGATACGCAGTATTTT. Translating it yields CASSLKNSAGYTDTQYF.

As DNA, the CDR3 is TGTGCCAGCAGCTTTTTCTCTGGCGGGGAGCTGTTTTTT. Protein: CASSFFSGGELFF. This chain links TRBV5-6 with TRBJ2-2; D unresolved. The length of the CDR3 is 13 residues. Germline assignment: CDR1 SGHDT and CDR2 YYEEEE. V lost 2 bases, J lost 7 bases, and 9 bases lay in between.

J is TRBJ2-7 and V is TRBV16; D is perhaps TRBD1 (5 bases). The CDR3 is 15 amino acids. V gave up 9 bases and J gave up 5 bases, with 23 bases separating them. In germline, CDR1 is KGHSY, CDR2 FQNENV. CDR3 sequence: CASKADGQGGHEQYF. The CDR3 region has the DNA TGTGCCAGTAAAGCCGACGGGCAGGGTGGCCACGAGCAGTACTTC.

The gene calls are TRBV9 and TRBJ2-1; a possible D gene is TRBD1 (6 bases). This CDR3 spans 16 amino acids. V was shortened by 0 bases and J by 5 bases, with 15 bases between the two germline ends. CDR1 is SGDLS, CDR2 YYNGEE, per germline. Written as DNA, the CDR3 is TGTGCCAGCAGCGTAGGAGGAAACAGGGCGGACAATGAGCAGTTCTTC. Encoded protein: CASSVGGNRADNEQFF.

This clone was counted a few times. The chain has TRBV7-9 and TRBJ2-7; perhaps TRBD1 as D (8 bases). Germline V gene sequence: CDR1 SEHNR, CDR2 FQNEAQ (reference sequence). Between the trimmed V and J ends, which lost 1 base and 7 bases, there was a span of 14 bases. The CDR3 is made up of 14 amino acids. The chain's CDR3 is CASSLVTGEGEQYV. The CDR3 nucleotides read TGTGCCAGCAGCTTAGTGACAGGGGAGGGGGAGCAGTACGTC.

V gene TRBV28 combines with J gene TRBJ2-7, with TRBD1 identical over 7 bases. The CDR3 loop spans 16 amino acids. Germline values: CDR1 MDHEN, CDR2 SYDVKM. After removal of 5 bases from V and 4 bases from J, the junction contained 14 bases not matched to a gene. Here the CDR3 reads CASSLTFDDRAYEQYF. The CDR3 DNA reads TGTGCCAGCAGTCTCACTTTTGATGACAGGGCTTACGAGCAGTACTTC.

A few counts support this clone. The rearrangement joins TRBV27 to TRBJ2-7; 8 bases map to TRBD1. With V trimmed by 4 bases and J by 4 bases, 9 bases remained unmatched. The germline gives CDR1 MNHEY, CDR2 SMNVEV (reference sequence). The CDR3 consists of 15 residues. The CDR3 loop is CASSSGTGSLYEQYF. The CDR3 bases are TGTGCCAGCAGTTCCGGGACAGGTTCTCTGTACGAGCAGTACTTC.

V gene TRBV13 combines with J gene TRBJ2-3, with D possibly being TRBD1 (6 bases). V dropped 2 bases and J dropped 0 bases, with 6 bases sitting between them. The CDR3 is made up of 14 amino acids. Looked up from germline, CDR1 is PRHDT and CDR2 is FYEKMQ (reference sequence). The CDR3 nucleotides read TGTGCCAGCAGCTTAAGGGGGAGCACAGATACGCAGTATTTT. The encoded protein is CASSLRGSTDTQYF. Full variable domain (outside the CDR3, taken from reference TRBV13 and TRBJ2-3): AAGVIQSPRHLIKEKRETATLKCYPIPRHDTVYWYQQGPGQDPQFLISFYEKMQSDKGSIPDRFSAQQFSDYHSELNMSSLELGDSALYFCASSLRGSTDTQYFGPGTRLTVL.

This chain connects TRBV6-5 to TRBJ2-7; tentatively, D is TRBD1 (6 bases). CDR1 is MNHEY, CDR2 SVGAGI, per germline. The CDR3 runs 11 residues. V lost 5 bases, J lost 4 bases, and 6 bases lay in between. DNA of the CDR3: TGTGCCAGCAGTGGGACATACGAGCAGTACGTC. This gives the protein CASSGTYEQYV.

The chain carries TRBV5-1 and TRBJ2-1; a possible D gene is TRBD1 (6 bases). Germline V gene sequence: CDR1 SGHRS, CDR2 YFSETQ. V lost 2 bases and J 0 bases, leaving 12 bases between the germline ends. The CDR3 is 16 residues long. The CDR3 DNA sequence: TGCGCCAGCAGCTTCCGGACAGCCAGCTCCTACAATGAGCAGTTCTTC. Its protein is CASSFRTASSYNEQFF.

This clone is labeled medium-sized. This chain's CDR3 is CASSPSTGGHYGYTF. CDR3 bases: TGTGCCAGTAGTCCGTCGACAGGGGGCCACTATGGCTACACCTTC. This chain joins TRBV19 and TRBJ1-2; 10 bases match TRBD1. Losses at the gene ends were 5 bases for V and 3 bases for J; bases not matched to a gene: 6. The CDR3 is 15 residues long. Germline CDR1 reads LNHDA; CDR2 reads SQIVND (reference sequence).

The V and J genes are TRBV11-3 and TRBJ2-7, with D tentatively TRBD2 (5 bases). This CDR3 spans 13 amino acids. The germline V and J ends were trimmed by 5 bases and 3 bases, with 11 bases remaining between them. Germline values: CDR1 SGHNT, CDR2 YENEEA. CDR3 nucleotides: TGTGCCAGCAGCCCCAGACTAAGCTACGAGCAGTACGTC. As protein: CASSPRLSYEQYV.

This clone counts as medium-sized. V is TRBV6-1 and J is TRBJ2-7; TRBD1 matches 7 bases. Germline CDR1 is MNHNS and CDR2 is SASEGT. CDR3 length equals 14 residues. J was trimmed by 0 bases and V by 6 bases; bases with no gene match: 5. CDR3 nucleotide sequence: TGTGCCAGCAGAGGACAGGCGAGCTCCTACGAGCAGTACTTC. Residues: CASRGQASSYEQYF.

The chain links TRBV7-9 to TRBJ2-3; TRBD2 aligns across 7 bases. Germline loops: CDR1 SEHNR, CDR2 FQNEAQ (reference sequence). Trimming cost V 11 bases and J 4 bases; bases outside gene matches: 12. This CDR3 comprises 14 residues. The CDR3 loop reads CAGVWDYGPDTQYF. Here the CDR3 DNA reads TGTGCCGGCGTTTGGGACTATGGTCCAGATACGCAGTATTTT.

The chain couples TRBV5-4 to TRBJ2-7; no clear D gene. The CDR3 length is 12 residues. Trimming removed 3 bases at V and 3 bases at J, with 7 bases between. Germline CDR1 and CDR2: SGHNT and YYREEE (reference sequence). The CDR3 region has the DNA TGTGCCAGCAGCTCTAGACACTACGAGCAGTACTTC. Protein product: CASSSRHYEQYF.

The chain employs TRBV2 and TRBJ1-4; 9 bases map to TRBD1. CDR3 length: 14 residues. Germline V CDR1 and CDR2: SNHLY, FYNNEI. V shed 6 bases and J 7 bases; nucleotides not matched to a gene: 6. CDR3 region: CASSQGDRVEKLFF. The CDR3 region has the DNA TGTGCCAGCAGCCAGGGGGACAGGGTTGAAAAACTGTTTTTT.

By proportion, this clone is medium-sized. This chain connects TRBV27 to TRBJ1-3, with D possibly being TRBD1 (5 bases). The V gene lost 0 bases and the J gene lost 7 bases, with 7 bases spanning the gap. The CDR3 runs 13 residues. CDR1 and CDR2 from the germline V gene are MNHEY and SMNVEV (reference sequence). CDR3 in amino acids: CASSLSSGNTIYF. The CDR3 region has the DNA TGTGCCAGCAGTTTATCTTCAGGGAACACCATATATTTT.

V gene TRBV5-4 combines with J gene TRBJ1-6, with D perhaps TRBD1 (6 bases). CDR3 length: 14 amino acids. Trimming removed 4 bases from V and 12 bases from J, with 17 bases in between. CDR1 is SGHNT, CDR2 YYREEE, per germline (reference sequence). CDR3 sequence (DNA): TGTGCCAGCAGCGAATCACACAGGGATGGACCCCTCCACTTT. It is translated as CASSESHRDGPLHF.

This rearrangement joins TRBV7-9 to TRBJ1-1; D uncertain. Per the germline V gene, CDR1 is SEHNR and CDR2 is FQNEAQ (reference sequence). The CDR3 has 14 amino acids. The ends were cut back, 6 bases at V and 0 bases at J, with 11 bases in the middle. CDR3 region: CASRPGGLNTEAFF. The CDR3 DNA reads as TGTGCCAGCAGGCCAGGAGGGTTGAACACTGAAGCTTTCTTT.

J is TRBJ2-7 and V is TRBV2, with D unresolved. Germline lookup yields CDR1 SNHLY and CDR2 FYNNEI. V shed 0 bases and J shed 0 bases, with 15 bases lying between them. This CDR3 has 17 amino acids. DNA of the CDR3: TGTGCCAGCAGTGAAGCGCTTCTGGATTCGACCTCCTACGAGCAGTACTTC. Amino acids: CASSEALLDSTSYEQYF.

The chain employs TRBV4-1 and TRBJ1-1; 7 bases fit TRBD1. The CDR3 runs 13 residues. In germline, CDR1 is MGHRA, CDR2 YSYEKL. V lost 7 bases to trimming and J lost 1 base; unmatched junction nucleotides: 3. In DNA form, the CDR3 reads TGCGCCAGCACCGCAGGGGGGAACACTGAAGCTTTCTTT. Its translation: CASTAGGNTEAFF.

The rearrangement joins TRBV19 to TRBJ2-1; the D gene is possibly TRBD1 (5 bases). CDR3 length: 11 amino acids. V lost 10 bases to trimming and J lost 8 bases, with 12 bases between them. CDR1 and CDR2 from the germline V gene are LNHDA and SQIVND (reference sequence). CDR3 sequence reads: CATRLGDEQFF. The CDR3 DNA reads TGTGCCACAAGGCTAGGGGATGAGCAGTTCTTC.

V and J are TRBV19 and TRBJ2-7, with 11 bases that match TRBD1. Germline values: CDR1 LNHDA, CDR2 SQIVND (reference sequence). This CDR3 region has 15 residues. The V segment lost 3 bases and the J segment 3 bases; nucleotides outside the gene matches: 4. The CDR3 bases are TGTGCCAGTAGTATGGGGACAGGGGGTATCTACGAGCAGTACTTC. Translating it yields CASSMGTGGIYEQYF.

In DNA form, the CDR3 reads TGTGCCAGCAGTCCCGGGACAGGGGGCTTCGAGCAGTACTTC. It yields the protein CASSPGTGGFEQYF. The chain has TRBV27 and TRBJ2-7; TRBD1 matches at 12 bases. Germline V gives CDR1 MNHEY, CDR2 SMNVEV (reference sequence). This CDR3 region has 14 residues. J was trimmed by 6 bases and V by 5 bases; bases with no gene match: 5.

The V gene is TRBV15, the J gene TRBJ1-4; no definite D call. There are 16 residues in the CDR3. Germline V lookup: CDR1 LNHNV, CDR2 YYDKDF (reference sequence). The ends were cut back, 4 bases at V and 2 bases at J, with 14 bases in the middle. The CDR3 nucleotides are TGTGCCACCAGCAAGACGTTTACTTCGACTAATGAAAAACTGTTTTTT. This encodes CATSKTFTSTNEKLFF.

CDR3: CASSLAGEGAGELFF. The CDR3 DNA reads TGTGCCAGCAGTCTAGCGGGAGAAGGGGCCGGGGAGCTGTTTTTT. V and J are TRBV6-5 and TRBJ2-2, with 10 bases lining up with TRBD2. This CDR3 spans 15 amino acids. J gave up 6 bases and V 5 bases, and 6 bases lay outside the gene matches. Germline CDR1 reads MNHEY; CDR2 reads SVGAGI.